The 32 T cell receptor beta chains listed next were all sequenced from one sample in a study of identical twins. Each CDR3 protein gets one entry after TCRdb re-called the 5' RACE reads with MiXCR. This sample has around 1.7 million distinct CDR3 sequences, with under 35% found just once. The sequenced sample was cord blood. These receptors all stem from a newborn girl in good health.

In DNA form, the CDR3 reads TGTGCCAGCAGCGTAACCCGACAGAACACTGAAGCTTTCTTT. This codes for CASSVTRQNTEAFF. The V and J genes are TRBV9 and TRBJ1-1; the D is unclear. V was shortened by 1 base and J by 1 base, with 8 bases between the two germline ends. The CDR3 spans 14 residues. CDR1 is SGDLS, CDR2 YYNGEE, per germline. The full variable domain, its missing parts supplied by reference TRBV9 and TRBJ1-1, is DSGVTQTPKHLITATGQRVTLRCSPRSGDLSVYWYQQSLDQGLQFLIQYYNGEERAKGNILERFSAQQFPDLHSELNLSSLELGDSALYFCASSVTRQNTEAFFGQGTRLTVV.

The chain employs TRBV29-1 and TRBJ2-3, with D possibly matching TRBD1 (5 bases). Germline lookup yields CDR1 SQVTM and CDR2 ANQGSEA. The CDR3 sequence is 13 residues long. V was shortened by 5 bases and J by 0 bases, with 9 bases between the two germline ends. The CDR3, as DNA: TGCAGCGTTCAGGGCCCTAGCACAGATACGCAGTATTTT. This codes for CSVQGPSTDTQYF.

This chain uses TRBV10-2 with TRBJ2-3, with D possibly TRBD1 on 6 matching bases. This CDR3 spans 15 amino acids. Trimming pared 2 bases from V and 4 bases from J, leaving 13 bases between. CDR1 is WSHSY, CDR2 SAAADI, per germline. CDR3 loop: CASSEARGFADTQYF. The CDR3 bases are TGCGCCAGCAGTGAGGCGAGGGGGTTCGCAGATACGCAGTATTTT.

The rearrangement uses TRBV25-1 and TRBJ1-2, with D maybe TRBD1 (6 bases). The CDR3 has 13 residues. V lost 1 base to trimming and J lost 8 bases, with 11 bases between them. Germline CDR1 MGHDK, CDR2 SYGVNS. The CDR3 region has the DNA TGTGCCAGCAGTGAATCACAGGGAGGAGGCTACACCTTC. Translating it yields CASSESQGGGYTF.

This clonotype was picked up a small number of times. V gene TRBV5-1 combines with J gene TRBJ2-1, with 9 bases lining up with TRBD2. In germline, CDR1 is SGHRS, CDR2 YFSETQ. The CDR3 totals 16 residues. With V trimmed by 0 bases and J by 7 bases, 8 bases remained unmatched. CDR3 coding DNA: TGCGCCAGCAGCTTGGCCTTGCGGGGGGGCGTAAATGAGCAGTTCTTC. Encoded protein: CASSLALRGGVNEQFF.

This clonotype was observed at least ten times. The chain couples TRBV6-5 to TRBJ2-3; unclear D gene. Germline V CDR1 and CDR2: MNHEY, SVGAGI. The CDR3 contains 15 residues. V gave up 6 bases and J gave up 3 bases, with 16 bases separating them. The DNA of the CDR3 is TGTGCCAGCAGACGATCAAGGATGGGGACAGATACGCAGTATTTT. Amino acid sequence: CASRRSRMGTDTQYF.

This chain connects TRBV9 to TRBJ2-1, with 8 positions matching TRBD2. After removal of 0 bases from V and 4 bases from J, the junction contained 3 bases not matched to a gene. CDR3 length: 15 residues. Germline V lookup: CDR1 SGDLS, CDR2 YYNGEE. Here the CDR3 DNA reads TGTGCCAGCAGCGTAGCGGGGGGGATTTACAATGAGCAGTTCTTC. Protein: CASSVAGGIYNEQFF.

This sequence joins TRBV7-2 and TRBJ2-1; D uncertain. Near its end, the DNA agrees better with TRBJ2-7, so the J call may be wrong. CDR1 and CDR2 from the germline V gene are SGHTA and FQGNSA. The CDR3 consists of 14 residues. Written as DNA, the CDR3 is TGTGCCAGCAGCTTATTCCCAGATTGCAATGAGCAGTACTTC. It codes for CASSLFPDCNEQYF.

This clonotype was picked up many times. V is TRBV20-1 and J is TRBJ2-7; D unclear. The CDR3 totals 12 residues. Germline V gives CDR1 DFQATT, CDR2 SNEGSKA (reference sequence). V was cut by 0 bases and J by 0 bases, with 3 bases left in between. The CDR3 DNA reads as TGCAGTGCTAGAGATCCCTCCTACGAGCAGTACTTC. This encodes CSARDPSYEQYF.

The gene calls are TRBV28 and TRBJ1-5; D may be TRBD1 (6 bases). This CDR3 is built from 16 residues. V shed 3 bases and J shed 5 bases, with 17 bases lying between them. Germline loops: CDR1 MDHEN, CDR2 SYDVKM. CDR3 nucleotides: TGTGCCAGCAGTTTTTGGTGGAGGGGGGATGATCAGCCCCAGCATTTT. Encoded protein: CASSFWWRGDDQPQHF.

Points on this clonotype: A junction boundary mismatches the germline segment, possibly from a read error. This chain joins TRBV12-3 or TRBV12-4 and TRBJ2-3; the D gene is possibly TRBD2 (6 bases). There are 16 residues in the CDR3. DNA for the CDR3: TGTGCCAGCACTTTAAGAATAGCGCCTAGCGCAGATACGCAGTATTTT. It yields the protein CASTLRIAPSADTQYF.

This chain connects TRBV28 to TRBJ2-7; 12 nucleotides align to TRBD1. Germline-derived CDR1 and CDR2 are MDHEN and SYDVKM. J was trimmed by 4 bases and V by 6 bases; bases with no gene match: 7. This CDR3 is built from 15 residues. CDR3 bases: TGTGCCAGCAGCCCAGGGGACAGGGGGCGGTACGAGCAGTACTTC. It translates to CASSPGDRGRYEQYF. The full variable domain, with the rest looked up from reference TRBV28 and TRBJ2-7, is DVKVTQSSRYLVKRTGEKVFLECVQDMDHENMFWYRQDPGLGLRLIYFSYDVKMKEKGDIPEGYSVSREKKERFSLILESASTNQTSMYLCASSPGDRGRYEQYFGPGTRLTVT.

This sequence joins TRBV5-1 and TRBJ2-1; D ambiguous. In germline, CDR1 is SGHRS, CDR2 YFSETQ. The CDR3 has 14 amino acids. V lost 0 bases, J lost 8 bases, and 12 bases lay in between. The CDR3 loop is CASSLGSPWDEQFF. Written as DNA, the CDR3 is TGCGCCAGCAGCTTGGGGTCGCCTTGGGATGAGCAGTTCTTC.

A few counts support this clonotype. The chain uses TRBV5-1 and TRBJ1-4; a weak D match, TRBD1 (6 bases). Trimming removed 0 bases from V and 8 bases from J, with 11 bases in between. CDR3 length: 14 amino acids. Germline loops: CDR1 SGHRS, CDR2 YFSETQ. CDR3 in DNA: TGCGCCAGCAGCTTGGACAGGGCGGAGGAAAAACTGTTTTTT. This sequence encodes CASSLDRAEEKLFF.

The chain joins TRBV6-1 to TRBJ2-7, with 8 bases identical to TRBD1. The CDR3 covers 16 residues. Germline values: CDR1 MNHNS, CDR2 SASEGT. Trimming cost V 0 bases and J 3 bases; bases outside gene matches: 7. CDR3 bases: TGTGCCAGCAGTGAAGCGCGGTCAGGGGGCAGCTACGAGCAGTACTTC. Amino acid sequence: CASSEARSGGSYEQYF.

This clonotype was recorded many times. The CDR3, as DNA: TGCAGCGTAGCCGGACTAGCTGCCTACGAGCAGTACTTC. This encodes CSVAGLAAYEQYF. The chain couples TRBV29-1 to TRBJ2-7; TRBD2 agrees at 8 bases. The J segment lost 2 bases and the V segment lost 6 bases, leaving 6 bases of the junction unmatched. The CDR3 is 13 amino acids. Germline V gene data show CDR1 as SQVTM and CDR2 as ANQGSEA.

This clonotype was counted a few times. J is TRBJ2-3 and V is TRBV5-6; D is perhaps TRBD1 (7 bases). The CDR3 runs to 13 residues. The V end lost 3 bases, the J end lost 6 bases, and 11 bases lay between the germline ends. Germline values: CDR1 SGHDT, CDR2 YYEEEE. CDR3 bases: TGTGCCAGCAGCTCAGGGGGGATTGATACGCAGTATTTT. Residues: CASSSGGIDTQYF.

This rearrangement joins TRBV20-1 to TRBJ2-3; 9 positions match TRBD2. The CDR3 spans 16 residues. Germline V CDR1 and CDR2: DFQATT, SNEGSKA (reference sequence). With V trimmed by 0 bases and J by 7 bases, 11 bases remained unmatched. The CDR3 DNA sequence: TGCAGTGCTAGAGATCTGTGGCGGGAGGGCCGATATACGCAGTATTTT. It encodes CSARDLWREGRYTQYF.

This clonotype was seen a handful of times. Here the CDR3 DNA reads TGCGCCAGCAGCCGAGGGACAGGGGTAGGGCAGCCCCAGCATTTT. As protein: CASSRGTGVGQPQHF. The genes are TRBV4-1 and TRBJ1-5, with 10 bases matching TRBD1. There are 15 residues in the CDR3. CDR1 MGHRA and CDR2 YSYEKL come from the germline V gene. With 4 bases clipped from V and 7 bases from J, the junction kept 7 bases outside the gene matches.

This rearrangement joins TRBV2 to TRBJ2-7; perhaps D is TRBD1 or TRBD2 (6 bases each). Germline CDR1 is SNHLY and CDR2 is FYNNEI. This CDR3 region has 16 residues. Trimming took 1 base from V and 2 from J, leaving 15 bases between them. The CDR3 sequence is CASSEGPGAGTYEQYF. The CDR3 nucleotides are TGTGCCAGCAGTGAAGGCCCGGGGGCCGGAACCTACGAGCAGTACTTC.

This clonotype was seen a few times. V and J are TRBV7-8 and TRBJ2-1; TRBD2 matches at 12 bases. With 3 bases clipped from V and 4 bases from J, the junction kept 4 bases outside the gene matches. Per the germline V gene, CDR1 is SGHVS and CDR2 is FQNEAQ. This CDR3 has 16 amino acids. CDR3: CASSFGTSGLYNEQFF. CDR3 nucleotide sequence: TGTGCCAGCAGCTTCGGGACTAGCGGGTTATACAATGAGCAGTTCTTC.

CDR3 DNA: TGTGCCATCAGTGAGTTGGACAGGGGTTACAATGAGCAGTTCTTC. It specifies CAISELDRGYNEQFF. The gene calls are TRBV10-3 and TRBJ2-1; 9 positions agree with TRBD1. The V gene end was trimmed by 1 base and the J gene end by 4 bases; junction bases not matched to a gene: 2. Germline CDR1 reads ENHRY; CDR2 reads SYGVKD. The CDR3 is 15 residues long.

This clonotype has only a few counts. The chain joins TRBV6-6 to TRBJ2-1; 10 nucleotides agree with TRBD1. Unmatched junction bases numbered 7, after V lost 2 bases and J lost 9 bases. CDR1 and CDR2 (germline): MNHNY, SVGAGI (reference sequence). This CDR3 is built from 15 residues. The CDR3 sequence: CASSYRDRGQGEQFF. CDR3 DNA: TGTGCCAGCAGTTACCGGGACAGGGGACAGGGTGAGCAGTTCTTC.

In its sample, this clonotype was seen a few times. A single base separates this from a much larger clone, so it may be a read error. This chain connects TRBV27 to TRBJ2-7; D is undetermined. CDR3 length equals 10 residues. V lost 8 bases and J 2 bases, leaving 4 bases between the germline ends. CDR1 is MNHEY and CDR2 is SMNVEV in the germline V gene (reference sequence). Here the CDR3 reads CASAPYEQYF. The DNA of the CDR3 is TGTGCCAGCGCCCCCTACGAGCAGTACTTC.

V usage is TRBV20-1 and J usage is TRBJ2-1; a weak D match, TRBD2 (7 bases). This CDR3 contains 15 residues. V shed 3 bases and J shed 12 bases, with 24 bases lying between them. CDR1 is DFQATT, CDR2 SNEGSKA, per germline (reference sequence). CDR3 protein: CSASEGGPDGIGQFF. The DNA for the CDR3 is TGCAGTGCTAGCGAGGGGGGGCCTGATGGAATCGGGCAGTTCTTC.

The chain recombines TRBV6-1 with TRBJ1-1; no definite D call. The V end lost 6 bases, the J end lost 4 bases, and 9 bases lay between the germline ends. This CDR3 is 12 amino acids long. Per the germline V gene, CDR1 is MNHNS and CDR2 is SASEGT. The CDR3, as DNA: TGTGCCAGCAGAACCCTAAGCACTGAAGCTTTCTTT. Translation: CASRTLSTEAFF.

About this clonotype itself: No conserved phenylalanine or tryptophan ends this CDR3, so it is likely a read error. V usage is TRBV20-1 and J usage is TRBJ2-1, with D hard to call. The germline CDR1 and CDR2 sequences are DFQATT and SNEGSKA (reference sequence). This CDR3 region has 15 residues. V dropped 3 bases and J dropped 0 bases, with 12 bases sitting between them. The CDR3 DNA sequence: TGCAGTGCTAGGGTTCCCGTGGGCTCCTACAATGAGCAGTTCATC. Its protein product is CSARVPVGSYNEQFI.

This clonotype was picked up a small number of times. The CDR3 loop reads CSASGRVRNEQFF. The CDR3 coding sequence is TGCAGTGCTAGCGGGAGGGTTCGGAATGAGCAGTTCTTC. V is TRBV20-1 and J is TRBJ2-1; 8 bases align to TRBD2. The V and J ends lost 3 bases and 7 bases, in that order; junction bases with no gene match: 5. CDR1 and CDR2 (germline): DFQATT, SNEGSKA (reference sequence). The length of the CDR3 is 13 residues.

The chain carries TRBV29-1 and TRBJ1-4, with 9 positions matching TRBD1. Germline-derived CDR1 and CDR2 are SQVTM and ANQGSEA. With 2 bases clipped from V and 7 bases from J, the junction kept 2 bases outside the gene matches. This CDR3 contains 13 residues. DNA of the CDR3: TGCAGCGTTGAACGGACAGGGGCTGAAAAACTGTTTTTT. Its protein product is CSVERTGAEKLFF.

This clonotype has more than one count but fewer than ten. Here the CDR3 reads CASSLIQGGGQPQHF. The CDR3 DNA is TGTGCCAGCAGCTTGATACAGGGAGGGGGTCAGCCCCAGCATTTT. J is TRBJ1-5 and V is TRBV5-6; TRBD1 is a possible D gene (6 bases). This CDR3 is built from 15 residues. Germline V CDR1 and CDR2: SGHDT, YYEEEE. V lost 1 base and J 6 bases, leaving 14 bases between the germline ends.

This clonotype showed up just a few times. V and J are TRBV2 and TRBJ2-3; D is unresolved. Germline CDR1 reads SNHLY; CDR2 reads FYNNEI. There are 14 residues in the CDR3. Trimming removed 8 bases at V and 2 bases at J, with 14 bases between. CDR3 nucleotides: TGTGCCAGCGTTCACGAGCCCTTCACAGATACGCAGTATTTT. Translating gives CASVHEPFTDTQYF.

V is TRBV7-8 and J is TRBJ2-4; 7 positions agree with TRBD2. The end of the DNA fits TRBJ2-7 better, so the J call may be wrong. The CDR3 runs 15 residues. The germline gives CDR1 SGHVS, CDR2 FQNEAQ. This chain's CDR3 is CASSQQPGLTPEQYF. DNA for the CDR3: TGTGCCAGCAGCCAACAACCGGGACTAACCCCCGAGCAGTACTTC.